This T cell receptor (beta chain) was retrieved from a study of T cell responses to AZD1222 COVID-19 vaccine. Regarding the study as a whole: White British donors predominated, females outnumbered males, and clonal diversity was possibly underestimated. Nearly half of spike-specific TCRs reportedly go after variant regions that carry no mutations.

Looked up from germline, CDR1 is SGDLS and CDR2 is YYNGEE. V lost 4 bases and J lost 0; bases outside the gene matches: 7. The CDR3 sequence is 16 residues long. This table comes from immunoSEQ multiplex PCR, and its TCRdb copy is limited to in-frame clones, with some not included. The sample has roughly 150,000 clones; about 89% are singletons. This clone came up once. The antigen remains undetermined. The chain recombines TRBV9 with TRBJ2-3; 8 nucleotides match TRBD1. The origin of this receptor is an adult who received the AZD1222 COVID-19 vaccine. This sample comprised peripheral blood, obtained 28 days after the second AZD1222 dose. CDR3 sequence reads: CASSLTDRGSTDTQYF. CDR3 bases: TGTGCCAGCAGCTTAACTGACAGGGGAAGCACAGATACGCAGTATTTT.